This T cell receptor (beta chain) was obtained from a study of CD8+CD57+ T cells in acquired aplastic anemia. The CDR3 has 13 residues. Trimming cost V 4 bases and J 10 bases, with 17 bases left between them. Germline-derived CDR1 and CDR2 are SGHRS and YFSETQ. CD8+CD57+ cell expansion had been shown by flow cytometry in patients chosen for sequencing. There were no patients without severe acquired aplastic anemia. Patients were therapy-naive when their blood was sampled. This clonotype was counted many times. Researchers used genomic DNA as the template to profile TCR beta VDJ and CDR3. TCRdb re-analysed the reads in MiXCR, keeping a single row per CDR3 protein. The sample records around 150,000 distinct CDR3 sequences, around half being singletons.

The source of this sequence is a human donor with aplastic anemia. The chain links TRBV5-1 to TRBJ1-1; TRBD1 might be the D (6 bases). Sequenced material: sorted CD4+, CD8+, or CD8+CD57+ T cells (not recorded which) from PBMCs. The CDR3 here is CASSGGVGGRAFF. The CDR3 DNA reads TGCGCCAGCAGCGGGGGGGTCGGGGGGCGAGCTTTCTTT.